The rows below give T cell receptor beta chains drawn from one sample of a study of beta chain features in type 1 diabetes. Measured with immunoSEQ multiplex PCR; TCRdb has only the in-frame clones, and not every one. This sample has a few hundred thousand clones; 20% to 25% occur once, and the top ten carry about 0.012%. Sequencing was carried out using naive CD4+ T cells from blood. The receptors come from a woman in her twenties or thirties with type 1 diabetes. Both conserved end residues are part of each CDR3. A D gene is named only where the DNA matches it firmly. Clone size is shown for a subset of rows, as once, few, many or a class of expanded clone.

CAWTNRLAGEQFF	TGTGCCTGGACGAATAGGCTAGCGGGGGAACAGTTCTTC	TRBV30	TRBJ2-1	TRBD2	few
CASSKGTGYGYTF	TGTGCCAGCTCAAAAGGGACTGGCTATGGCTACACCTTC	TRBV18	TRBJ1-2	NA	NA
CASSPHGGQGYEQYF	TGTGCCAGCAGCCCGCACGGGGGACAGGGCTACGAGCAGTACTTC	TRBV7-8	TRBJ2-7	TRBD1	NA
CSVVIQSNQPQHF	TGCAGCGTTGTTATCCAGAGCAATCAGCCCCAGCATTTT	TRBV29-1	TRBJ1-5	NA	few
CASSQAQREEFTQYF	TGCGCCAGCAGCCAAGCGCAGCGGGAGGAGTTTACGCAGTATTTT	TRBV4-1	TRBJ2-3	TRBD2	few
CACGQLNQPQHF	TGTGCCTGTGGACAGTTGAATCAGCCCCAGCATTTT	TRBV30	TRBJ1-5	NA	NA
CSARDTWYQETQYF	TGCAGCGCCCGGGACACTTGGTACCAAGAGACCCAGTACTTC	TRBV29-1	TRBJ2-5	NA	few
CAWNSYGYTF	TGTGCCTGGAACAGCTATGGCTACACCTTC	TRBV30	TRBJ1-2	NA	few
CASSRPGDGVHEQYF	TGTGCCAGCAGTAGACCAGGGGACGGCGTACACGAGCAGTACTTC	TRBV25-1	TRBJ2-7	NA	few
CASSLRPGQGTYEQYF	TGCGCCAGCAGCCTTAGGCCGGGACAGGGAACCTACGAGCAGTACTTC	TRBV4-1	TRBJ2-7	TRBD1	NA
CAWSLGANYGYTF	TGTGCCTGGAGTTTGGGGGCGAACTATGGCTACACCTTC	TRBV30	TRBJ1-2	NA	NA
CASSPPTGDGYTF	TGTGCCAGCTCACCACCGACAGGGGATGGCTACACCTTC	TRBV18	TRBJ1-2	TRBD1	few
CSVQGAGGYTF	TGCAGTGTCCAGGGGGCGGGTGGCTACACCTTC	TRBV20-1	TRBJ1-2	TRBD1	NA
CASSSGVRRNQPQHF	TGTGCCAGCAGTTCCGGGGTGCGGCGCAATCAGCCCCAGCATTTT	TRBV27	TRBJ1-5	NA	NA
CASSEGQWQPQHF	TGTGCCAGCAGTGAAGGGCAGTGGCAGCCCCAGCATTTT	TRBV2	TRBJ1-5	NA	NA
CASSPGRDTGELFF	TGTGCCAGCTCACCAGGGAGGGACACCGGGGAGCTGTTTTTT	TRBV18	TRBJ2-2	TRBD2	few
CSALGLAGAGELFF	TGCAGCGCCCTGGGACTAGCGGGCGCCGGGGAGCTGTTTTTT	TRBV29-1	TRBJ2-2	TRBD2	few
CASSPGLQETQYF	TGTGCCAGCAGCCCCGGACTCCAAGAGACCCAGTACTTC	TRBV7-9	TRBJ2-5	NA	NA
CASSATQGGWPGANVLTF	TGTGCCAGCAGCGCCACCCAGGGGGGATGGCCTGGGGCCAACGTCCTGACTTTC	TRBV7-9	TRBJ2-6	NA	NA
CSVERTGGGETQYF	TGCAGCGTTGAAAGGACAGGGGGCGGTGAGACCCAGTACTTC	TRBV29-1	TRBJ2-5	TRBD1	NA
CASSEIGLQRTGELFF	TGTGCCAGCAGTGAAATTGGCCTTCAGAGGACCGGGGAGCTGTTTTTT	TRBV2	TRBJ2-2	NA	NA
CASSQGRRTSGEVEQFF	TGCGCCAGCAGCCAAGGGCGGAGGACTAGCGGGGAGGTTGAGCAGTTCTTC	TRBV4-1	TRBJ2-1	TRBD2	few
CASSQPGYNEQFF	TGTGCCAGCAGCCAGCCCGGGTACAATGAGCAGTTCTTC	TRBV14	TRBJ2-1	NA	NA
CASSLTGSTEAFF	TGTGCCAGCAGCTTAACGGGAAGCACTGAAGCTTTCTTT	TRBV7-9	TRBJ1-1	NA	NA